One and the same sample provided the 30 T cell receptor beta chains below, sequenced in a study of T-cell reconstitution after alpha-beta-depleted transplantation in children. Unique molecular identifiers were incorporated into the prepared TCRbeta library. Via MiXCR, TCRdb re-called the PCR reads, giving one row per CDR3 protein. The sample yields some 490,000 distinct CDR3 sequences, approximately 12% seen once. The sample in question was PBMCs from the stem cell graft donor, obtained from the stem cell graft. These receptors all come from a human donor who donated a stem cell graft to a child with combined immunodeficiency.

The chain links TRBV5-6 to TRBJ1-5; the match to TRBD1 covers 7 bases. Per germline, CDR1 SGHDT and CDR2 YYEEEE. This CDR3 has 14 amino acids. V shed 3 bases, J shed 1 base, and the junction held 1 base outside the gene matches. The CDR3 nucleotides are TGTGCCAGCAGCTGGGGACAGAGCAATCAGCCCCAGCATTTT. Its protein is CASSWGQSNQPQHF.

The chain couples TRBV7-2 to TRBJ1-4; the D is unclear. Trimming removed 2 bases from V and 7 bases from J, with 11 bases in between. This CDR3 is 14 amino acids long. Germline CDR1 is SGHTA and CDR2 is FQGNSA. CDR3 sequence (DNA): TGTGCCAGCAGCTTACCGGGGATAGGTGAAAAACTGTTTTTT. Translation: CASSLPGIGEKLFF. Looking up the rest from reference TRBV7-2 and TRBJ1-4 gives the full variable domain: GAGVSQSPSNKVTEKGKDVELRCDPISGHTALYWYRQSLGQGLEFLIYFQGNSAPDKSGLPSDRFSAERTGGSVSTLTIQRTQQEDSAVYLCASSLPGIGEKLFFGSGTQLSVL.

In its sample, this clonotype was seen a few times. The gene calls are TRBV3-1 and TRBJ1-3, with TRBD1 as a possible D gene (5 bases). The germline V gene encodes CDR1 LGHDT and CDR2 YNNKEL (reference sequence). The CDR3 is 16 residues long. With 0 bases removed from V and 3 bases from J, the gap between germline ends came to 12 bases. CDR3 nucleotide sequence: TGTGCCAGCAGCCAAGATGGGGGTTTGGGTGGAAACACCATATATTTT. Its translation: CASSQDGGLGGNTIYF. The whole variable domain, filled in from reference TRBV3-1 and TRBJ1-3, reads DTAVSQTPKYLVTQMGNDKSIKCEQNLGHDTMYWYKQDSKKFLKIMFSYNNKELIINETVPNRFSPKSPDKAHLNLHINSLELGDSAVYFCASSQDGGLGGNTIYFGEGSWLTVV.

This clonotype was seen only a few times. The chain carries TRBV6-2 or TRBV6-3 and TRBJ2-7; 10 bases agree with TRBD2. The trim removed 4 bases at V and 2 bases at J, leaving 11 bases unmatched. Germline V gene sequence: CDR1 MNHEY, CDR2 SVGEGT. The length of the CDR3 is 17 residues. CDR3 sequence reads: CASSWTLAGVSAYEQYF. CDR3 coding DNA: TGTGCCAGCAGTTGGACCCTAGCGGGAGTCTCGGCCTACGAGCAGTACTTC.

About this clonotype itself: One end of the junction does not line up with germline, which may come from a read error. V gene TRBV7-2 combines with J gene TRBJ2-2; D may be TRBD2 (6 bases). This CDR3 has 15 residues. CDR1 SGHTA and CDR2 FQGNSA come from the germline V gene. Here the CDR3 DNA reads TGTGCCAGCAGCTTAGCGGGAGGAAACACCAGGGAGCTGTTTTTT. This gives the protein CASSLAGGNTRELFF.

This clonotype has just a few counts. The chain has TRBV12-3 or TRBV12-4 and TRBJ2-3, with D possibly being TRBD2 (6 bases). The CDR3 runs 15 residues. V lost 2 bases and J lost 2, with 11 bases in between. In DNA, the CDR3 is TGTGCCAGCAGTTTACCCGCGGGACCCACAGATACGCAGTATTTT. Amino acid sequence: CASSLPAGPTDTQYF.

This chain uses TRBV6-1 with TRBJ2-3; 9 bases agree with TRBD2. Per germline, CDR1 MNHNS and CDR2 SASEGT. The CDR3 has 15 amino acids. The V segment lost 6 bases and the J segment 4 bases; nucleotides outside the gene matches: 8. CDR3 sequence (DNA): TGTGCCAGCAGGAGGCGGGGGGGCCTGCCAGATACGCAGTATTTT. Protein: CASRRRGGLPDTQYF.

The chain recombines TRBV5-1 with TRBJ2-7, with D possibly TRBD1 on 5 matching bases. Germline V lookup: CDR1 SGHRS, CDR2 YFSETQ. This CDR3 is 15 amino acids long. Trimming cost V 0 bases and J 2 bases, with 12 bases left between them. The CDR3 nucleotides read TGCGCCAGCAGCTTGGCCTTTCAGGGAACCTACGAGCAGTACTTC. This encodes CASSLAFQGTYEQYF.

The J gene is TRBJ2-2, the V gene TRBV7-8, with TRBD2 as a possible D gene (7 bases). This CDR3 is 16 amino acids long. Trimming left V 1 base short and J 6 bases short, with 15 bases between. Germline CDR1 SGHVS, CDR2 FQNEAQ. This CDR3 reads CASSLGGGGYAGELFF. The CDR3 DNA follows: TGTGCCAGCAGCTTAGGGGGGGGGGGCTACGCCGGGGAGCTGTTTTTT.

The table lists this clonotype with a few counts. J is TRBJ1-1 and V is TRBV20-1; no clear D. The germline CDR1 and CDR2 sequences are DFQATT and SNEGSKA (reference sequence). There are 15 residues in the CDR3. Trimming removed 2 bases at V and 0 bases at J, with 13 bases between. The CDR3 sequence: CSARQIFELNTEAFF. The CDR3 DNA sequence: TGCAGTGCTAGACAAATATTCGAGCTGAACACTGAAGCTTTCTTT.

This clonotype has a handful of counts. J is TRBJ2-4 and V is TRBV24-1; D may match TRBD1 or TRBD2 (5 bases each). Between the trimmed V and J ends, which lost 3 bases and 0 bases, there was a span of 11 bases. The CDR3 loop spans 16 amino acids. Germline V gene sequence: CDR1 KGHDR, CDR2 SFDVKD. This CDR3 is CATSDPGPLAKNIQYF. The CDR3 nucleotides read TGTGCCACCAGTGATCCGGGGCCGTTAGCCAAAAACATTCAGTACTTC.

This clonotype was seen many times. This rearrangement joins TRBV12-3 or TRBV12-4 to TRBJ2-6; 8 bases line up with TRBD1. There are 16 residues in the CDR3. The ends lost 3 bases at V and 4 bases at J; junction bases unmatched: 5. In nucleotides, the CDR3 is TGTGCCAGCAGTTTTCGACAGGGGACGGGGGCCAACGTCCTGACTTTC. It is translated as CASSFRQGTGANVLTF.

The gene calls are TRBV6-2 or TRBV6-3 and TRBJ2-2; no firm D call. Germline assignment: CDR1 MNHEY and CDR2 SVGEGT. The ends were cut back, 6 bases at V and 2 bases at J, with 13 bases in the middle. This CDR3 has 15 residues. The CDR3 loop reads CASRRGRINTGELFF. The CDR3 region has the DNA TGTGCCAGCAGACGAGGACGGATTAACACCGGGGAGCTGTTTTTT.

The sample holds a few counts of this clonotype. This chain joins TRBV9 and TRBJ1-5; 10 bases match TRBD1. Germline CDR1 reads SGDLS; CDR2 reads YYNGEE. CDR3 length: 18 residues. Germline trimming cut 4 bases from V and 4 bases from J; bases unmatched to any gene: 14. The CDR3 here is CASSQNLTGGPANQPQHF. In nucleotides, the CDR3 is TGTGCCAGCAGCCAAAACCTGACAGGGGGCCCGGCAAATCAGCCCCAGCATTTT.

This clonotype was seen more than once but under ten times. V gene TRBV15 combines with J gene TRBJ2-1; D is perhaps TRBD1 (6 bases). V lost 0 bases and J 7 bases, leaving 16 bases between the germline ends. Germline V gene data show CDR1 as LNHNV and CDR2 as YYDKDF (reference sequence). This CDR3 has 16 residues. The CDR3 region has the DNA TGTGCCACCAGCAGAGACAAATGGGGGCCGGGTAATGAGCAGTTCTTC. Protein: CATSRDKWGPGNEQFF.

The chain couples TRBV20-1 to TRBJ2-1, with TRBD1 matching over 9 bases. This CDR3 is 16 amino acids long. From germline, CDR1 is DFQATT and CDR2 SNEGSKA (reference sequence). The trim removed 0 bases at V and 3 bases at J, leaving 6 bases unmatched. CDR3 region: CSARERTGVGYNEQFF. CDR3 DNA sequence: TGCAGTGCTAGAGAAAGGACAGGGGTAGGCTACAATGAGCAGTTCTTC.

This chain's CDR3 is CASSSIQQGALNTGELFF. For the CDR3, the DNA is TGCGCCAGCAGCTCGATACAACAGGGGGCCTTGAACACCGGGGAGCTGTTTTTT. The rearrangement links TRBV5-1 to TRBJ2-2; TRBD1 agrees at 9 bases. Germline V CDR1 and CDR2: SGHRS, YFSETQ. CDR3 length equals 18 residues. V gave up 3 bases and J gave up 1 base; unmatched junction bases: 10. The full variable domain, completed using reference TRBV5-1 and TRBJ2-2, is KAGVTQTPRYLIKTRGQQVTLSCSPISGHRSVSWYQQTPGQGLQFLFEYFSETQRNKGNFPGRFSGRQFSNSRSEMNVSTLELGDSALYLCASSSIQQGALNTGELFFGEGSRLTVL.

Only one count was recorded for this clonotype. A junction end diverges from the germline sequence, so it may reflect a read error. The CDR3 region has the DNA TGTGCCACCATGGGGGACATCCCCACCTCCAACGAGCAGTACTTC. Translating gives CATMGDIPTSNEQYF. The V and J genes are TRBV24-1 and TRBJ2-7; D perhaps matches TRBD1 (6 bases). The CDR3 runs 15 residues. Germline-derived CDR1 and CDR2 are KGHDR and SFDVKD.

The gene calls are TRBV7-3 and TRBJ2-3; TRBD2 matches at 7 bases. The V gene end was trimmed by 1 base and the J gene end by 2 bases; junction bases not matched to a gene: 6. The CDR3 totals 16 residues. Germline CDR1 and CDR2: SGHTA and FQGTGA. CDR3 region: CASSLIGAGPTDTQYF. Written as DNA, the CDR3 is TGTGCCAGCAGCTTAATTGGAGCGGGGCCCACAGATACGCAGTATTTT.

The sample holds a few counts of this clonotype. The genes are TRBV18 and TRBJ2-7, with 7 bases aligning to TRBD2. Germline CDR1 KGHSH, CDR2 LQKENI. The CDR3 covers 16 residues. V gave up 3 bases and J gave up 0 bases; unmatched junction bases: 8. The CDR3: CASSPGGAGVSYEQYF. DNA for the CDR3: TGTGCCAGCTCACCCGGAGGGGCGGGAGTCTCCTACGAGCAGTACTTC.

This clonotype was seen more than once but under ten times. The J gene is TRBJ2-1, the V gene TRBV10-2; 7 bases fit TRBD2. The germline gives CDR1 WSHSY, CDR2 SAAADI. This CDR3 has 15 amino acids. The ends lost 4 bases at V and 4 bases at J; junction bases unmatched: 7. CDR3 nucleotide sequence: TGCGCCAGCAGTGTAGGCACTAGCGTATACAATGAGCAGTTCTTC. It specifies CASSVGTSVYNEQFF.

This clonotype came up many times. The gene calls are TRBV4-3 and TRBJ1-1; the match to TRBD1 covers 8 bases. The trim removed 1 base at V and 1 base at J, leaving 8 bases unmatched. The germline CDR1 and CDR2 sequences are LGHNA and YSLEER. This CDR3 comprises 17 residues. CDR3 DNA: TGCGCCAGCAGCCAAGCATTGAGCGGACAGGGGAACACTGAAGCTTTCTTT. As protein: CASSQALSGQGNTEAFF.

The table lists this clonotype with many counts. The rearrangement links TRBV6-5 to TRBJ2-1; TRBD2 matches 10 bases. The CDR3 runs 17 residues. The germline V gene has CDR1 MNHEY and CDR2 SVGAGI. V lost 0 bases and J lost 4; bases outside the gene matches: 6. The CDR3 nucleotides read TGTGCCAGCAGTTACTCTGTTCGGACTAGCGGATACAATGAGCAGTTCTTC. Amino acids: CASSYSVRTSGYNEQFF.

This chain links TRBV20-1 with TRBJ2-7; 9 positions agree with TRBD2. The CDR3 runs to 15 residues. With V trimmed by 1 base and J by 5 bases, 9 bases remained unmatched. The germline V gene has CDR1 DFQATT and CDR2 SNEGSKA (reference sequence). The CDR3 bases are TGCAGTGCTAGAGCCGTAGCGGGAGAACTCCACGAGCAGTACTTC. Encoded protein: CSARAVAGELHEQYF.

This clonotype has more than one count but fewer than ten. CDR3 region: CASSKGGVRNEQFF. The CDR3 DNA is TGTGCCAGCAGCAAGGGGGGAGTACGGAATGAGCAGTTCTTC. The V gene is TRBV12-3 or TRBV12-4, the J gene TRBJ2-1; D may be TRBD1 or TRBD2 (6 bases each). With 6 bases removed from V and 7 bases from J, the gap between germline ends came to 16 bases. The CDR3 extends over 14 amino acids.

The rearrangement joins TRBV10-3 to TRBJ2-3; a possible D gene is TRBD1 (5 bases). This CDR3 is 14 amino acids long. Per the germline V gene, CDR1 is ENHRY and CDR2 is SYGVKD. Deletions cut 3 bases from V and 4 bases from J, with 11 bases between. The CDR3 DNA reads as TGTGCCATCAGTGACAGCAGGGCGCCAGATACGCAGTATTTT. Translation: CAISDSRAPDTQYF.

This clonotype was picked up many times. The chain combines TRBV28 with TRBJ2-5; D not resolved. V was pared by 3 bases and J by 5 bases, with 4 bases between. The CDR3 spans 11 residues. Germline V gene sequence: CDR1 MDHEN, CDR2 SYDVKM. The CDR3 DNA is TGTGCCAGCAGTTTTATTGAGACCCAGTACTTC. Translated, it gives CASSFIETQYF.

This chain links TRBV5-5 with TRBJ2-3, with 14 positions matching TRBD2. CDR1 and CDR2 from the germline V gene are SGHKS and YYEKEE (reference sequence). This CDR3 has 17 residues. V shed 0 bases and J 4 bases; nucleotides not matched to a gene: 4. The CDR3 nucleotides are TGTGCCAGCAGCTTGGCGGGGACTAGCGGGAGCCCAGATACGCAGTATTTT. As protein: CASSLAGTSGSPDTQYF.

This clonotype was counted at least ten times. This chain uses TRBV5-5 with TRBJ2-3; D is unclear. The CDR3 contains 17 residues. Trimming left V 2 bases short and J 0 bases short, with 16 bases between. Germline CDR1 reads SGHKS; CDR2 reads YYEKEE (reference sequence). DNA of the CDR3: TGTGCCAGCAGCTTTGGCCTGTCTCTTACTAGCACAGATACGCAGTATTTT. This codes for CASSFGLSLTSTDTQYF.

The rearrangement links TRBV6-1 to TRBJ2-2, with 8 bases that match TRBD2. The V and J ends lost 7 bases and 0 bases, in that order; junction bases with no gene match: 4. The CDR3 spans 15 residues. Germline lookup yields CDR1 MNHNS and CDR2 SASEGT. CDR3 nucleotides: TGTGCCAGCAAAAACGGGGGGGCGAACACCGGGGAGCTGTTTTTT. Translation: CASKNGGANTGELFF.